This record looks at one TCR beta chain sequence and its context. What it binds is unknown. The source of the sample is a study of T cell repertoires in cytomegalovirus infection. Study overall: Recently identified HLA-C-restricted CMV epitopes were among the peptides used.

TCRdb called the reads again in MiXCR, with one record for every CDR3 protein. The sample shows a few hundred thousand distinct CDR3 sequences, roughly 34% of them seen only once. The germline CDR1 and CDR2 sequences are SGHNT and YENEEA. The CDR3 contains 14 residues. With V trimmed by 5 bases and J by 10 bases, 11 bases remained unmatched. The chain employs TRBV11-3 and TRBJ2-1, with 7 bases that match TRBD1. The clonotype comes from a human donor in good health (CMV status not recorded). Some clones in this sample may be carry-over from other donors' samples. Sequences were derived from cultured PBMCs, sampled from culture after CMV antigen stimulation. In nucleotides, the CDR3 is TGTGCCAGCAGCACCGGGACAGCGTACAGGGAGCAGTTCTTC. This translates into CASSTGTAYREQFF.